This T cell receptor (beta chain) originates from a study of identical twins. A universal primer binding site was introduced by template switching. The final cDNA contained unique molecular identifiers. TCRdb fed the 5' RACE reads into MiXCR, producing one record per CDR3 protein. This sample has roughly 720,000 distinct CDR3 sequences, with roughly 18% found just once. This CDR3 is built from 12 residues. V was clipped by 6 bases and J by 9 bases, with 12 bases between them. These same data were also listed under a study on T cells expressing NK-cell markers. As that report states: Underlying the TCR beta repertoires were sorted CD3+CD56+NKG2C+, CD3+CD56+NKG2C- and CD3+CD56-NKG2C+ T cells.

The J gene is TRBJ1-5, the V gene TRBV12-3 or TRBV12-4; maybe TRBD1 (6 bases). What was sequenced was PBMCs. The origin of this receptor is a woman aged 18-29 years in good health. Here the CDR3 DNA reads TGTGCCAGCAGCCGTACAGGGTTGCCCCAGCATTTT. Translation gives CASSRTGLPQHF.